The 5 T cell receptor beta chains given below trace back to one sample, sequenced in a study of control samples from healthy donors and cancer patients. The method was immunoSEQ multiplex PCR; TCRdb's version includes in-frame clones alone and lacks a portion of them. The sample records about 180,000 clones, more than 90% being singletons. The sequencing input was blood. The source of these receptors is a man aged 25-40 years in good health.

The chain couples TRBV18 to TRBJ1-5, with 8 bases lining up with TRBD1. V dropped 0 bases and J dropped 1; count of bases not matched to a gene: 5. The length of the CDR3 is 17 residues. Germline V gives CDR1 KGHSH, CDR2 LQKENI. The CDR3 nucleotides are TGTGCCAGCTCACCACCCTCGCAGGGGGCAAGCAATCAGCCCCAGCATTTT. It encodes CASSPPSQGASNQPQHF.

This clone was detected once. This chain links TRBV4-2 with TRBJ2-3, with D unclear. In germline, CDR1 is LGHNA, CDR2 YNFKEQ. V was pared by 0 bases and J by 6 bases, with 7 bases between. The CDR3 consists of 13 residues. CDR3 amino acids: CASSQEGKDTQYF. The CDR3 bases are TGTGCCAGCAGCCAAGAGGGGAAGGATACGCAGTATTTT.

The chain is built from TRBV6-5 and TRBJ1-3; D is uncertain. Trimming stripped 7 bases from V and 3 bases from J, with 10 bases between. The germline V gene has CDR1 MNHEY and CDR2 SVGAGI. This CDR3 contains 13 residues. CDR3 DNA: TGTGCCAGCACCACACTTAATGGAAACACCATATATTTT. It codes for CASTTLNGNTIYF.

The chain has TRBV2 and TRBJ2-3, with TRBD1 as a possible D gene (5 bases). Germline V gene sequence: CDR1 SNHLY, CDR2 FYNNEI. Trimming stripped 6 bases from V and 2 bases from J, with 12 bases between. The CDR3 loop spans 14 amino acids. As DNA, the CDR3 is TGTGCCAGCAGGCGACAGACCCACACAGATACGCAGTATTTT. It translates to CASRRQTHTDTQYF.

CDR3 sequence (DNA): TGTGCCAGCAGCTACCTGGGTGTAAAAGAGACCCAGTACTTC. Translation: CASSYLGVKETQYF. The chain employs TRBV7-9 and TRBJ2-5; D gene uncertain. Germline lookup yields CDR1 SEHNR and CDR2 FQNEAQ (reference sequence). This CDR3 is 14 amino acids long. V was pared by 4 bases and J by 3 bases, with 12 bases between.